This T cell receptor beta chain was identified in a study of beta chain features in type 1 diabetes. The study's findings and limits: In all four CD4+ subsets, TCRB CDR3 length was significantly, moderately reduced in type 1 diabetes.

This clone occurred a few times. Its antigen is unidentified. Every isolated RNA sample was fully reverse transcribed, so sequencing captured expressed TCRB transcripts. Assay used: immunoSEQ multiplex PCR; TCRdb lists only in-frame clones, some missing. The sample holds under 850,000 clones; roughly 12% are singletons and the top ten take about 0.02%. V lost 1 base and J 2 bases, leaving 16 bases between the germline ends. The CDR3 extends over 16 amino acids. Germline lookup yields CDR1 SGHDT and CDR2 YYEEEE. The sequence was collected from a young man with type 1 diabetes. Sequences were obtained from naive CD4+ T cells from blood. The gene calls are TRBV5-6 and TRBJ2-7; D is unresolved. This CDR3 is CASSLYKAPRPYEQYF. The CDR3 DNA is TGTGCCAGCAGCTTGTATAAGGCCCCACGGCCCTACGAGCAGTACTTC.